Shown below are 17 T cell receptor beta chains from a single sample sequenced in a study of cytomegalovirus exposure and HLA in healthy donors. PCR was performed using 60 Vbeta and 13 Jbeta primers. Data came from immunoSEQ multiplex PCR; TCRdb stores just in-frame clones and leaves some out. The sample has around 150,000 clones; 70% to 90% are singletons. Material: PBMCs. The receptors here all came from a man aged 35 to 55 in good health and CMV-seronegative.

The chain has TRBV29-1 and TRBJ2-5; 10 bases match TRBD1. Germline trimming cut 5 bases from V and 0 bases from J; bases unmatched to any gene: 6. CDR3 length: 15 amino acids. The V gene's germline CDR1 is SQVTM and CDR2 ANQGSEA. The CDR3 loop is CSVQAGTGDQETQYF. The CDR3 DNA reads as TGCAGCGTTCAAGCCGGGACAGGGGACCAAGAGACCCAGTACTTC. Variable domain in full (rest from reference TRBV29-1 and TRBJ2-5): SAVISQKPSRDICQRGTSLTIQCQVDSQVTMMFWYRQQPGQSLTLIATANQGSEATYESGFVIDKFPISRPNLTFSTLTVSNMSPEDSSIYLCSVQAGTGDQETQYFGPGTRLLVL.

This sequence joins TRBV29-1 and TRBJ2-3; TRBD2 matches at 7 bases. This CDR3 contains 11 residues. Trimming removed 8 bases from V and 5 bases from J; junction bases left unmatched: 4. The germline CDR1 and CDR2 sequences are SQVTM and ANQGSEA. The CDR3 DNA is TGCAGCACTGGGGAGGGAGATACGCAGTATTTT. The encoded protein is CSTGEGDTQYF.

The J gene is TRBJ1-3, the V gene TRBV18, with unresolved D. In germline, CDR1 is KGHSH, CDR2 LQKENI. Trimming removed 3 bases at V and 0 bases at J, with 15 bases between. This CDR3 is 17 amino acids long. This chain's CDR3 is CASSPGVGADSGNTIYF. CDR3 coding DNA: TGTGCCAGCTCACCGGGAGTGGGTGCGGACTCTGGAAACACCATATATTTT. Together with reference TRBV18 and TRBJ1-3, the CDR3 gives the full variable domain: NAGVMQNPRHLVRRRGQEARLRCSPMKGHSHVYWYRQLPEEGLKFMVYLQKENIIDESGMPKERFSAEFPKEGPSILRIQQVVRGDSAAYFCASSPGVGADSGNTIYFGEGSWLTVV.

This sequence joins TRBV7-9 and TRBJ2-7; 7 nucleotides match TRBD1. The CDR3 sequence is 15 residues long. V shed 1 base, J shed 4 bases, and the junction held 7 bases outside the gene matches. Germline CDR1 is SEHNR and CDR2 is FQNEAQ (reference sequence). CDR3 coding DNA: TGTGCCAGCAGCTTAGGACAGGGAGCCATATACGAGCAGTACTTC. This codes for CASSLGQGAIYEQYF.

In this sample, this clone turned up a few times. J is TRBJ2-3 and V is TRBV9, with TRBD2 matching 13 bases. Germline V lookup: CDR1 SGDLS, CDR2 YYNGEE. V lost 4 bases, J lost 0 bases, and 2 bases stayed unmatched. The CDR3 covers 16 residues. The CDR3 here is CASSLTSGRSTDTQYF. The CDR3, as DNA: TGTGCCAGCAGCTTGACTAGCGGGAGGAGCACAGATACGCAGTATTTT.

This clone was picked up a small number of times. The chain has TRBV30 and TRBJ2-3; 7 bases fit TRBD1. V lost 0 bases, J lost 4 bases, and 4 bases stayed unmatched. Germline V lookup: CDR1 GTSNPN, CDR2 SVGIG (reference sequence). The CDR3 extends over 14 amino acids. CDR3 coding DNA: TGTGCCTGGAGTGTCACAGGGGCGTCAGATACGCAGTATTTT. The encoded protein is CAWSVTGASDTQYF. Based on the CDR3 plus reference TRBV30 and TRBJ2-3, the full variable domain is SQTIHQWPATLVQPVGSPLSLECTVEGTSNPNLYWYRQAAGRGLQLLFYSVGIGQISSEVPQNLSASRPQDRQFILSSKKLLLSDSGFYLCAWSVTGASDTQYFGPGTRLTVL.

The CDR3 nucleotides are TGTGCCAGTAGGGCTCGGGTGTCCTACAATGAGCAGTTCTTC. This translates into CASRARVSYNEQFF. The chain joins TRBV19 to TRBJ2-1; no definite D call. V was trimmed by 6 bases and J by 1 base, leaving 10 bases between them. Germline assignment: CDR1 LNHDA and CDR2 SQIVND (reference sequence). The CDR3 spans 14 residues. Full variable domain (missing parts from reference TRBV19 and TRBJ2-1): DGGITQSPKYLFRKEGQNVTLSCEQNLNHDAMYWYRQDPGQGLRLIYYSQIVNDFQKGDIAEGYSVSREKKESFPLTVTSAQKNPTAFYLCASRARVSYNEQFFGPGTRLTVL.

This clone was recorded only once. The chain is built from TRBV2 and TRBJ2-3; the D gene is possibly TRBD1 (6 bases). Trimming cost V 1 base and J 0 bases, with 11 bases left between them. The CDR3 is 16 amino acids. Germline-derived CDR1 and CDR2 are SNHLY and FYNNEI. CDR3 amino acids: CASSEGGGTSTDTQYF. The CDR3 DNA follows: TGTGCCAGCAGTGAAGGAGGGGGAACTAGCACAGATACGCAGTATTTT.

This clone has just one count. The CDR3 bases are TGTGCCAGCAGTCCTGACAGGGTGGGAACCTACGAGCAGTACTTC. This sequence encodes CASSPDRVGTYEQYF. The J gene is TRBJ2-7, the V gene TRBV28; 7 bases are shared with TRBD1. The germline V gene has CDR1 MDHEN and CDR2 SYDVKM. The junction had 9 bases not matched to a gene; V was cut back by 5 bases and J by 2 bases. This CDR3 has 15 residues.

The chain employs TRBV28 and TRBJ1-2, with D hard to call. CDR3 length: 16 amino acids. Looked up from germline, CDR1 is MDHEN and CDR2 is SYDVKM. Deletions cut 7 bases from V and 0 bases from J, with 18 bases between. The DNA for the CDR3 is TGTGCCAGCAAGCGGCAGGCGACAAGATCTAACTATGGCTACACCTTC. It yields the protein CASKRQATRSNYGYTF.

This chain uses TRBV6-1 with TRBJ2-7; TRBD2 might be the D (6 bases). Trimming shortened V by 0 bases and J by 2 bases, and 11 bases separated the two germline ends. Germline assignment: CDR1 MNHNS and CDR2 SASEGT. The CDR3 is made up of 15 amino acids. The chain's CDR3 is CASSEAGLAAYEQYF. Written as DNA, the CDR3 is TGTGCCAGCAGTGAAGCGGGATTAGCGGCCTACGAGCAGTACTTC.

The chain is built from TRBV7-2 and TRBJ1-2; tentative D call: TRBD1 (6 bases). The length of the CDR3 is 15 residues. Deletions cut 1 base from V and 7 bases from J, with 16 bases between. Per the germline V gene, CDR1 is SGHTA and CDR2 is FQGNSA. CDR3 sequence reads: CASSLGGGLYPGYTF. The CDR3 DNA reads as TGTGCCAGCAGCTTAGGTGGGGGCTTGTATCCTGGCTACACCTTC.

The V gene is TRBV5-8, the J gene TRBJ2-7, with TRBD1 matching 7 bases. CDR3 length: 15 amino acids. The V gene's germline CDR1 is SGHTS and CDR2 YDEGEE. J gave up 2 bases and V 4 bases, and 9 bases lay outside the gene matches. CDR3 sequence reads: CASSVKRDSPYEQYF. The CDR3 bases are TGTGCCAGCAGCGTGAAACGGGACAGTCCCTACGAGCAGTACTTC.

The V gene is TRBV29-1, the J gene TRBJ1-1, with D perhaps matching TRBD1 (6 bases). Looked up from germline, CDR1 is SQVTM and CDR2 is ANQGSEA. The V gene lost 7 bases and the J gene lost 4 bases, with 16 bases spanning the gap. The CDR3 loop spans 13 amino acids. CDR3 amino acids: CSASDSSTTEAFF. As DNA, the CDR3 is TGCAGCGCTTCGGACAGTTCGACCACTGAAGCTTTCTTT. Full variable domain (remainder filled in from reference TRBV29-1 and TRBJ1-1): SAVISQKPSRDICQRGTSLTIQCQVDSQVTMMFWYRQQPGQSLTLIATANQGSEATYESGFVIDKFPISRPNLTFSTLTVSNMSPEDSSIYLCSASDSSTTEAFFGQGTRLTVV.

This chain connects TRBV5-5 to TRBJ2-7; 9 bases match TRBD2. The CDR3 spans 15 residues. Germline V lookup: CDR1 SGHKS, CDR2 YYEKEE (reference sequence). Unmatched junction bases numbered 3, after V lost 1 base and J lost 1 base. CDR3 amino acids: CASSLISGSSYEQYF. The CDR3, as DNA: TGTGCCAGCAGCTTGATTAGCGGGAGTTCCTACGAGCAGTACTTC.

The rearrangement links TRBV5-1 to TRBJ2-3; 14 nucleotides align to TRBD2. Germline CDR1 and CDR2: SGHRS and YFSETQ. J gave up 2 bases and V 0 bases, and 5 bases lay outside the gene matches. The length of the CDR3 is 18 residues. The CDR3 reads CASSLGLAGGPVTDTQYF. Written as DNA, the CDR3 is TGCGCCAGCAGCTTGGGACTAGCGGGAGGGCCGGTCACAGATACGCAGTATTTT.

This chain links TRBV5-6 with TRBJ2-5; D gene ambiguous. V was cut by 0 bases and J by 3 bases, with 15 bases left in between. The V gene's germline CDR1 is SGHDT and CDR2 YYEEEE. This CDR3 spans 16 amino acids. The CDR3 DNA sequence: TGTGCCAGCAGCTTGGGGCTAAGGCAAGGAGAAGAGACCCAGTACTTC. Protein sequence: CASSLGLRQGEETQYF.